The subject of this entry is one T cell receptor beta chain. Other DNA sequences from this sample encode an identical CDR3 as well. This entry belongs to a study of blood T cell repertoires in COVID-19. Study at large: Material from acute and convalescent COVID-19 was sourced from the United States, Italy and Spain.

The CDR3 consists of 15 residues. Trimming left V 3 bases short and J 1 base short, with 12 bases between. Germline V gene lookup returns CDR1 KGHSH and CDR2 LQKENI. The method was immunoSEQ multiplex PCR; TCRdb's version includes in-frame clones alone and lacks a portion of them. The data contain about 120,000 clones, about two thirds of them singletons. The sequence came from a human donor with acute or convalescent COVID-19. The donor label of this sample is uncertain. The specimen was peripheral blood. The V gene is TRBV18, the J gene TRBJ1-1, with a weak D call TRBD1 (6 bases). The CDR3 DNA follows: TGTGCCAGCTCACCCCCAGGGGTTCGGAACACTGAAGCTTTCTTT. Protein: CASSPPGVRNTEAFF.